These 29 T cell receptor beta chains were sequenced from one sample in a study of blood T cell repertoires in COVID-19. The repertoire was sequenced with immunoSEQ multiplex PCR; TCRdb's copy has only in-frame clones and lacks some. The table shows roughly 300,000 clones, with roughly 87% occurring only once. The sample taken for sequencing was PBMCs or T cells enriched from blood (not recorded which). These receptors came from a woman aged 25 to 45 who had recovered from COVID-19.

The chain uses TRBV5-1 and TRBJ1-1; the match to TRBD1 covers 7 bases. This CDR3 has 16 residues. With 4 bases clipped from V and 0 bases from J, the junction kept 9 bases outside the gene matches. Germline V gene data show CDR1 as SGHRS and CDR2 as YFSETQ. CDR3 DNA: TGCGCCAGCAGCAAACCGGGACAGTCCATGAACACTGAAGCTTTCTTT. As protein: CASSKPGQSMNTEAFF. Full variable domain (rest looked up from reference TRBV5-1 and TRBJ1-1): KAGVTQTPRYLIKTRGQQVTLSCSPISGHRSVSWYQQTPGQGLQFLFEYFSETQRNKGNFPGRFSGRQFSNSRSEMNVSTLELGDSALYLCASSKPGQSMNTEAFFGQGTRLTVV.

The CDR3 bases are TGTGCCAGTAGTGCCCTCATGACAACCTATGGCTACACCTTC. It specifies CASSALMTTYGYTF. The J gene is TRBJ1-2, the V gene TRBV19; unclear D gene. CDR3 length: 14 amino acids. In germline, CDR1 is LNHDA, CDR2 SQIVND (reference sequence). The V gene lost 5 bases and the J gene lost 4 bases, with 14 bases spanning the gap.

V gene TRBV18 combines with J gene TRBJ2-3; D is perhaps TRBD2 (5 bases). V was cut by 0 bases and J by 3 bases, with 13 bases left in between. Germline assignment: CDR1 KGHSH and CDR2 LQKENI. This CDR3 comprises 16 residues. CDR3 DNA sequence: TGTGCCAGCTCACCACCGGTGAGGGATGGTACAGATACGCAGTATTTT. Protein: CASSPPVRDGTDTQYF.

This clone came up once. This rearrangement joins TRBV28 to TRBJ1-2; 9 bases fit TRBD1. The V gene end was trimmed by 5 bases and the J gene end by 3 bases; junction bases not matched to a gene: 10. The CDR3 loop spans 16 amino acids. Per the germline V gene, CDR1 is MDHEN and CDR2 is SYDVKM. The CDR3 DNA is TGTGCCAGCAGTCGTAGACAGGGGGAGAGCTACTATGGCTACACCTTC. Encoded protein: CASSRRQGESYYGYTF.

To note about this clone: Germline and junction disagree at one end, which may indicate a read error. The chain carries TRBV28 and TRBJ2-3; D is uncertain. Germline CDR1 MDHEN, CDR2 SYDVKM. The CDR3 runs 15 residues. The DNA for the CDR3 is TGTGCCAGCAGCCCGCTTGGGCGAGACACAAATACGCAGTATTTT. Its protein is CASSPLGRDTNTQYF.

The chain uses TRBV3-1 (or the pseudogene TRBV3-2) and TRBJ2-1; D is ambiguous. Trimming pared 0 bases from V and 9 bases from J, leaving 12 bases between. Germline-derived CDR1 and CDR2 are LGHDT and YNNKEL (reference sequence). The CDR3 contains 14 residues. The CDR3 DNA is TGTGCCAGCAGCCAAGACCTTGCTATCGGTGAGCAGTTCTTC. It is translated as CASSQDLAIGEQFF.

CDR3 amino acids: CASRPGPGGTGELFF. The CDR3 DNA is TGCGCCAGCAGACCCGGGCCGGGGGGCACCGGGGAGCTGTTTTTT. This chain uses TRBV4-1 with TRBJ2-2; 7 bases align to TRBD2. The CDR3 extends over 15 amino acids. CDR1 and CDR2 from the germline V gene are MGHRA and YSYEKL. The junction had 8 bases not matched to a gene; V was cut back by 6 bases and J by 4 bases.

The CDR3 region is CASRHNDRASPGRTQYF. For the CDR3, the DNA is TGTGCCAGCAGGCACAACGACAGGGCTTCTCCAGGTCGTACGCAGTATTTT. V is TRBV27 and J is TRBJ2-3; 7 nucleotides line up with TRBD1. The CDR3 runs to 17 residues. CDR1 MNHEY and CDR2 SMNVEV come from the germline V gene (reference sequence). The ends lost 6 bases at V and 8 bases at J; junction bases unmatched: 20.

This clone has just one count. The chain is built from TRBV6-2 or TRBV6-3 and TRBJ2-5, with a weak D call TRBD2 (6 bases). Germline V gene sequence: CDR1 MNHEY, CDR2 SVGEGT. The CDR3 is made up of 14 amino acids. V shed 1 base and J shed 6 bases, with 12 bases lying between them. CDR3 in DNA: TGTGCCAGCAGTTACTGGGGGGAGCGGAAGACCCAGTACTTC. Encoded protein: CASSYWGERKTQYF.

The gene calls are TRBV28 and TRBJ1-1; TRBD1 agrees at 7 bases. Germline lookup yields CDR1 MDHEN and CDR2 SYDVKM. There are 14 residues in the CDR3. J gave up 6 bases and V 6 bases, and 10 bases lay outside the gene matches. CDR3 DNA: TGTGCCAGCAGGCTGACAGGGATCCGGGCTGAAGCTTTCTTT. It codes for CASRLTGIRAEAFF.

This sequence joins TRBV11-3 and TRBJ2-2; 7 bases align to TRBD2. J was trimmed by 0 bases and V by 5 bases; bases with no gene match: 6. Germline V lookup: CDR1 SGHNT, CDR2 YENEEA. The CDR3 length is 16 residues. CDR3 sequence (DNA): TGTGCCAGCAGCGCTCCCGGGACTACGAACACCGGGGAGCTGTTTTTT. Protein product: CASSAPGTTNTGELFF. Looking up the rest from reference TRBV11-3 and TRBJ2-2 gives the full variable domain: EAGVVQSPRYKIIEKKQPVAFWCNPISGHNTLYWYLQNLGQGPELLIRYENEEAVDDSQLPKDRFSAERLKGVDSTLKIQPAELGDSAVYLCASSAPGTTNTGELFFGEGSRLTVL.

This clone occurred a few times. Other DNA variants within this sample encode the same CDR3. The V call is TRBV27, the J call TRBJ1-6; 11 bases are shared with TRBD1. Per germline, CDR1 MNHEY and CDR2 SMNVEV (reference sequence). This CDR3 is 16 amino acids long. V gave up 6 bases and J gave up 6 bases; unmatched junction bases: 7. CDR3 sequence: CASSSGTGGGNSPLHF. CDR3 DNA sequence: TGTGCCAGCAGCTCCGGGACAGGGGGGGGTAATTCACCCCTCCACTTT.

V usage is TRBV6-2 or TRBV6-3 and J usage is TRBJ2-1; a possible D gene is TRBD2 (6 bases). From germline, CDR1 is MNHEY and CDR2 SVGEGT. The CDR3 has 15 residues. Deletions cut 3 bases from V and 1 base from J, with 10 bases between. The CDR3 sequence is CASSYRGLSYNEQFF. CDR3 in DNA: TGTGCCAGCAGTTATAGAGGACTATCCTACAATGAGCAGTTCTTC.

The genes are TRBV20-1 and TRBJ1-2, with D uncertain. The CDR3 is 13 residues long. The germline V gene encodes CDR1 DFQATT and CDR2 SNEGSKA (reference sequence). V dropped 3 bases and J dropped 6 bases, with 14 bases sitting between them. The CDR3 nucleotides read TGCAGTGCTAGTCTGTCAGTCCTGAATGGCTACACCTTC. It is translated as CSASLSVLNGYTF.

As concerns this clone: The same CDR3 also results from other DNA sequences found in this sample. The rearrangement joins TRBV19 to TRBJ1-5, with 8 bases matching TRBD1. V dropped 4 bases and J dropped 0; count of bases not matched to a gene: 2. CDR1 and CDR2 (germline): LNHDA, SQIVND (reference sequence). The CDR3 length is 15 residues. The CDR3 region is CASSTTGGSNQPQHF. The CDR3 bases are TGTGCCAGTAGTACAACAGGGGGTAGCAATCAGCCCCAGCATTTT.

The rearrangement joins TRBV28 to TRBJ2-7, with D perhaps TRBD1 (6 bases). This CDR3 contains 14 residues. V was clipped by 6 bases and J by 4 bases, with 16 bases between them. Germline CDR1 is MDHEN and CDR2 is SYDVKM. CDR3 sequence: CASRGVGGGYEQYF. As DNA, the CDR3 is TGTGCCAGCAGGGGGGTTGGGGGCGGGTACGAGCAGTACTTC.

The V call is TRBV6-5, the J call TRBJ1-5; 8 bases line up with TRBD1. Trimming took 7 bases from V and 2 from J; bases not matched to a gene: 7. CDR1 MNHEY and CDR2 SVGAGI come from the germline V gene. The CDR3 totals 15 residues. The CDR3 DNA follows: TGTGCCAGCATTCCCGGGACAGGCGGCAATCAGCCCCAGCATTTT. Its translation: CASIPGTGGNQPQHF.

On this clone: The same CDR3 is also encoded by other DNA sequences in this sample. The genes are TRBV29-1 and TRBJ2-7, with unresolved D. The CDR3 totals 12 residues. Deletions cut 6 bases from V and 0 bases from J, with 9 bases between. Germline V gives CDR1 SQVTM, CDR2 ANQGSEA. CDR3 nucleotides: TGCAGCGTGACTTCGAGCTCCTACGAGCAGTACTTC. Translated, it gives CSVTSSSYEQYF.

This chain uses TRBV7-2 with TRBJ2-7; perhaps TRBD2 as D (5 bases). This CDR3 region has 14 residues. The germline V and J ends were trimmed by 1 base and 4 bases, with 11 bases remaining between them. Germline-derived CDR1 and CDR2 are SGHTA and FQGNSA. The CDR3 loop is CASSLDNGMYEQYF. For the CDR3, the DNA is TGTGCCAGCAGCTTAGATAACGGGATGTACGAGCAGTACTTC.

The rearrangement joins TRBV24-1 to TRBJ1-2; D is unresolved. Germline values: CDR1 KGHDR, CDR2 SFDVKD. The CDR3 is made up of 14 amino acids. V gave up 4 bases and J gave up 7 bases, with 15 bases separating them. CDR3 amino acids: CATSDPGRTFGYTF. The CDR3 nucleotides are TGTGCCACCAGTGACCCGGGGAGAACCTTTGGCTACACCTTC.

CDR3 sequence (DNA): TGTGCCAGCAGTGCTGACATTCAGGGGAAGTATGGCTACACCTTC. Protein: CASSADIQGKYGYTF. V usage is TRBV25-1 and J usage is TRBJ1-2, with D possibly being TRBD1 (6 bases). The CDR3 covers 15 residues. Germline CDR1 MGHDK, CDR2 SYGVNS. The ends were cut back, 4 bases at V and 5 bases at J, with 17 bases in the middle.

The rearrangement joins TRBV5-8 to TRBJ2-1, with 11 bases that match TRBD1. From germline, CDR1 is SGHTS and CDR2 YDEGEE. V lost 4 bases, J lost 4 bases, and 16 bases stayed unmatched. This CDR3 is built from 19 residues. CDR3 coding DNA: TGTGCCAGCAGCCCTGGCGTAATGGGACAGGGGGTCTCTTACAATGAGCAGTTCTTC. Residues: CASSPGVMGQGVSYNEQFF.

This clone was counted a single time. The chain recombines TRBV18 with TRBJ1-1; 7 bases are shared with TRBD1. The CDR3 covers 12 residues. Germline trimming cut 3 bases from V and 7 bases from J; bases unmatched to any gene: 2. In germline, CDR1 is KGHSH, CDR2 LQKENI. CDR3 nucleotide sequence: TGTGCCAGCTCACCCCAGGGGGATGAAGCTTTCTTT. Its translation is CASSPQGDEAFF.

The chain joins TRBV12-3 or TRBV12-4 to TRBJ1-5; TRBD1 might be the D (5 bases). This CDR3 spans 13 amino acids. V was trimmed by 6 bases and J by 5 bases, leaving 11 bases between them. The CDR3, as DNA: TGTGCCAGCAGATTCGGGGACTATCAGCCCCAGCATTTT. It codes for CASRFGDYQPQHF.

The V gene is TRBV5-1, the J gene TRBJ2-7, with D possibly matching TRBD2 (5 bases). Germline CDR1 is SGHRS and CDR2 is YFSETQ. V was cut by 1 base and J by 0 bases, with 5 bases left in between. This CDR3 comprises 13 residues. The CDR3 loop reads CASSLTSSYEQYF. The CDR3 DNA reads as TGCGCCAGCAGCTTGACTAGCTCCTACGAGCAGTACTTC.

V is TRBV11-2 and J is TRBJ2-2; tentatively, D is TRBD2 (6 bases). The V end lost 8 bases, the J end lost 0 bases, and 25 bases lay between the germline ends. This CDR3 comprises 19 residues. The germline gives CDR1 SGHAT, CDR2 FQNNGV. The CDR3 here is CASCYPGGLKPPNTGELFF. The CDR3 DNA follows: TGTGCCAGCTGTTACCCAGGAGGGTTAAAACCCCCGAACACCGGGGAGCTGTTTTTT.

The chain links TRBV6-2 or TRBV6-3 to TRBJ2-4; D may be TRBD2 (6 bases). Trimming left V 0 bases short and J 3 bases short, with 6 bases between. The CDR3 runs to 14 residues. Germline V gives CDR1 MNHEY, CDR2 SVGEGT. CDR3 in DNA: TGTGCCAGCAGTTACTCGGGAGGCAAAAACATTCAGTACTTC. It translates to CASSYSGGKNIQYF.

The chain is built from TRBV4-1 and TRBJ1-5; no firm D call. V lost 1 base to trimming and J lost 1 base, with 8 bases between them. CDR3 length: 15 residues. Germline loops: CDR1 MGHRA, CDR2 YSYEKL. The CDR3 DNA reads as TGCGCCAGCAGCCAAGTTGAGGGAAGCAATCAGCCCCAGCATTTT. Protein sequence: CASSQVEGSNQPQHF.

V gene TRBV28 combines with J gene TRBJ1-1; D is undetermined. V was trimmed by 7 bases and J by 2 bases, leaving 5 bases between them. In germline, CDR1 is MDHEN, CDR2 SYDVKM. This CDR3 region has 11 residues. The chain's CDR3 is CASTGNTEAFF. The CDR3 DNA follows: TGTGCCAGCACGGGTAACACTGAAGCTTTCTTT.